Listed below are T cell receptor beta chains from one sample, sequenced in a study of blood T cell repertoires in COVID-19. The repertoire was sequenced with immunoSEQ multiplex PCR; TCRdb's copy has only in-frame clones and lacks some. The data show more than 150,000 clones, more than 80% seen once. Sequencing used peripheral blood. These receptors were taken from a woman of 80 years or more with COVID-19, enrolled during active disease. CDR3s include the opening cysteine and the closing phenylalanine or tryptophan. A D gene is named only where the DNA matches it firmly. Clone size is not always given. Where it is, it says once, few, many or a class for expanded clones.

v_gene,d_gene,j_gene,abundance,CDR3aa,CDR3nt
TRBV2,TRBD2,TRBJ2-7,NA,CASRGREGYEQYF,TGTGCCAGCAGGGGCAGGGAGGGTTACGAGCAGTACTTC
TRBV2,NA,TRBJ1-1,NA,CASSVQNTEAFF,TGTGCCAGCAGTGTCCAGAACACTGAAGCTTTCTTT
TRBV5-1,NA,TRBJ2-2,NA,CASSPRTETGELFF,TGCGCCAGCAGCCCGAGGACTGAAACCGGGGAGCTGTTTTTT
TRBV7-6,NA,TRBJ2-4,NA,CASSPTPAAVAKNIQYF,TGTGCCAGCAGCCCCACCCCGGCAGCGGTAGCCAAAAACATTCAGTACTTC
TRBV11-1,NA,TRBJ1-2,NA,CASSLTVLGGIGGYTF,TGTGCCAGCAGCCTCACCGTCTTGGGGGGAATAGGTGGCTACACCTTC
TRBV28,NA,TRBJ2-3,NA,CASSPQGKLADTQYF,TGTGCCAGCAGTCCTCAGGGGAAACTGGCAGATACGCAGTATTTT
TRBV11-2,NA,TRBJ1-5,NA,CASSLGTHSNQPQHF,TGTGCCAGCAGCCTCGGGACACATAGCAATCAGCCCCAGCATTTT
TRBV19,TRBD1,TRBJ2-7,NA,CASSDRGYYEQYF,TGTGCCAGTAGCGACAGGGGATACTACGAGCAGTACTTC
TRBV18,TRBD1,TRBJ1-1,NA,CASSPDRGRTEAFF,TGTGCCAGCTCACCAGACAGGGGGCGGACTGAAGCTTTCTTT
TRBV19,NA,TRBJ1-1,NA,CASSDREITEAFF,TGTGCCAGTAGTGACCGGGAAATCACTGAAGCTTTCTTT
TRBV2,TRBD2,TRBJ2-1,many,CASSEGSGLKTYNEQFF,TGTGCCAGCAGTGAAGGTAGCGGGCTTAAGACTTACAATGAGCAGTTCTTC
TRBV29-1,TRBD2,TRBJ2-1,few,CSVGSGASYNEQFF,TGCAGCGTTGGCAGCGGGGCCTCCTACAATGAGCAGTTCTTC
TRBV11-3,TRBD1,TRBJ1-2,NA,CASSIQGAWYGYTF,TGTGCCAGCAGCATCCAGGGGGCATGGTATGGCTACACCTTC
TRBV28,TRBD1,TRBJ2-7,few,CASSFRTGVGCNF,TGTGCCAGCAGTTTTAGGACAGGCGTTGGGTGCAACTTC
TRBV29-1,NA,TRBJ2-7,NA,CSVNINRASGEQYF,TGCAGCGTCAACATTAACAGGGCCTCGGGCGAGCAGTACTTC
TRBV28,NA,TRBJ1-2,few,CASSLFREAAYYGYTF,TGTGCCAGCAGTCTCTTCCGGGAAGCTGCTTACTATGGCTACACCTTC
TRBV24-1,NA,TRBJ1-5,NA,CATGAPHSNQPQHF,TGTGCCACCGGGGCACCCCATAGCAATCAGCCCCAGCATTTT
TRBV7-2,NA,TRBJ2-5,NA,CASSATGGGETQYF,TGTGCCAGCAGCGCGACGGGTGGGGGCGAGACCCAGTACTTC
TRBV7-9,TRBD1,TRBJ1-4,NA,CASSGLQGATNEKLFF,TGTGCCAGCAGCGGCCTACAGGGGGCAACTAATGAAAAACTGTTTTTT
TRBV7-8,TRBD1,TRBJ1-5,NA,CASSLVGDRGGQPQHF,TGTGCCAGCAGCTTAGTAGGGGACAGGGGAGGTCAGCCCCAGCATTTT
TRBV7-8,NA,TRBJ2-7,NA,CASSLRSRGDYEQYF,TGTGCCAGCAGCTTAAGGTCACGGGGAGACTACGAGCAGTACTTC
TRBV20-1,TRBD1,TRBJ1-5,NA,CSASWQGAGQPQHF,TGCAGTGCTAGTTGGCAGGGGGCAGGTCAGCCCCAGCATTTT